The subject of this entry is one T cell receptor (beta chain). Its antigen is undetermined. These data originate in a study of T-cell memory formation after mild COVID-19. General study findings and limits: There was a balanced CD4/CD8 profile in clones contracting day 15 to 85, and later expanders leaned CD4+. Memory from before infection featured some responding clones, which suggests cross-reactive memory joined. CM and EM subsets held most contracting CD4+ clones; EMRA held CD8+ ones.

CDR1 KGHDR and CDR2 SFDVKD come from the germline V gene. The CDR3 covers 14 residues. V lost 3 bases to trimming and J lost 2 bases, with 10 bases between them. 5'RACE, which relied on constant-segment primers, yielded TCR alpha and TCR beta cDNA libraries carrying sample barcodes and UMIs. In TCRdb, the 5' RACE reads were re-called with MiXCR into one record per CDR3 protein. The data show a few hundred thousand distinct CDR3 sequences, with about a fifth seen just once and around 8.4% held by the top ten. The sequenced sample was PBMCs or a T cell subset sorted from them (not recorded which). This chain joins TRBV24-1 and TRBJ2-7; D is possibly TRBD2 (5 bases). This receptor was taken from an adult woman who had mild COVID-19 (a few samples of this study predate the infection). Cell type and time point are not known. The CDR3 nucleotides read TGTGCCACCAGTGATCCGGGATCAACCTACGAGCAGTACTTC. It is translated as CATSDPGSTYEQYF.